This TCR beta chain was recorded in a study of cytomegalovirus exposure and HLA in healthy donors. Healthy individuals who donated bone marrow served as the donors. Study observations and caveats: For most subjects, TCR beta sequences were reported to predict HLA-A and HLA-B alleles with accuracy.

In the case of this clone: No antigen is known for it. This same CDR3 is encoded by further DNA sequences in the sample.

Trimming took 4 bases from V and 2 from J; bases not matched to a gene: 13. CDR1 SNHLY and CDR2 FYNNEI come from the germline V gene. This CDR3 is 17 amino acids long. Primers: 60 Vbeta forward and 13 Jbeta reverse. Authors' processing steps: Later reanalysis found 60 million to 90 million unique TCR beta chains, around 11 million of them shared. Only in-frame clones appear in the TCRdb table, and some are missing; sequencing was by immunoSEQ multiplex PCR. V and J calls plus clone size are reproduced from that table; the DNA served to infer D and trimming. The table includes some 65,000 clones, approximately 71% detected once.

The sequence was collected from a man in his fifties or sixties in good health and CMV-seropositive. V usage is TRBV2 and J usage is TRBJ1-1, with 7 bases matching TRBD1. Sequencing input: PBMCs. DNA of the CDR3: TGTGCCAGCAGTGCCGTCAGGGGGGCAAAGACCAACACTGAAGCTTTCTTT. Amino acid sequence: CASSAVRGAKTNTEAFF. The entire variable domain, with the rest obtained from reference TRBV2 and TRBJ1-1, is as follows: EPEVTQTPSHQVTQMGQEVILRCVPISNHLYFYWYRQILGQKVEFLVSFYNNEISEKSEIFDDQFSVERPDGSNFTLKIRSTKLEDSAMYFCASSAVRGAKTNTEAFFGQGTRLTVV.